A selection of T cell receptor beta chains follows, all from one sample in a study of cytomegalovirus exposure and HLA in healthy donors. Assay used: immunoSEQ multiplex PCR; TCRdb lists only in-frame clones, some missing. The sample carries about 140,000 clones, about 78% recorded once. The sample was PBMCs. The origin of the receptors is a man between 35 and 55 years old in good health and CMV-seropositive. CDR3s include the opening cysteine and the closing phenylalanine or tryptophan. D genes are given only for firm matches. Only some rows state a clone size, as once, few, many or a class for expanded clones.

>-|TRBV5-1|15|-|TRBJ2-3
CASGPLASSTDTQYF
TGCGCCAGCGGTCCTCTAGCGTCTAGCACAGATACGCAGTATTTT
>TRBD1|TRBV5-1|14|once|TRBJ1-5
CASSSGQVGQPQHF
TGCGCCAGCAGCTCGGGACAGGTGGGTCAGCCCCAGCATTTT
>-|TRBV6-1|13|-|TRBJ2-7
CATQENLSYEQYF
TGTGCCACCCAAGAGAACCTCTCCTACGAGCAGTACTTC
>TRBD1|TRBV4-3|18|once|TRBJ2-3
CASSGGQGARISTDTQYF
TGCGCCAGCAGCGGGGGACAGGGGGCTCGAATTAGCACAGATACGCAGTATTTT
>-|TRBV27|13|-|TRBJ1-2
CASSSQGGGGYTF
TGTGCCAGCAGTTCCCAAGGGGGGGGTGGCTACACCTTC
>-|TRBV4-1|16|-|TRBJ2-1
CASSQDPNTPLNEQFF
TGCGCCAGCAGCCAAGATCCCAACACTCCACTAAATGAGCAGTTCTTC
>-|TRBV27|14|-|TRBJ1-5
CASSRQSSNQPQHF
TGTGCCAGCAGTCGACAGAGTAGCAATCAGCCCCAGCATTTT
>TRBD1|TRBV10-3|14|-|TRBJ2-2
CATGTGRNTGELFF
TGTGCCACCGGGACAGGGAGGAACACCGGGGAGCTGTTTTTT
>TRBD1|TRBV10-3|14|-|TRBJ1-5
CATETGDSNQPQHF
TGTGCCACCGAGACAGGGGATAGCAATCAGCCCCAGCATTTT
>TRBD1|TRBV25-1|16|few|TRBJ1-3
CASSPLQGAPLNTIYF
TGTGCCAGCAGTCCCCTTCAGGGGGCCCCGTTGAACACCATATATTTT
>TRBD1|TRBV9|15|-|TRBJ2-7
CASSRTGQGDYEQYF
TGTGCCAGCAGCAGAACGGGACAGGGCGACTACGAGCAGTACTTC
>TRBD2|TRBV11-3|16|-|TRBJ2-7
CASSLAAASGSYEQYF
TGTGCCAGCAGCTTAGCCGCCGCTAGCGGGAGCTACGAGCAGTACTTC
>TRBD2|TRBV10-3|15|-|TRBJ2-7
CAISETSGVSYEQYF
TGTGCCATCAGTGAAACTAGCGGGGTTAGCTACGAGCAGTACTTC
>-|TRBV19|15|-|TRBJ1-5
CASSPADWGNQPQHF
TGTGCCAGTAGCCCAGCGGATTGGGGCAATCAGCCCCAGCATTTT
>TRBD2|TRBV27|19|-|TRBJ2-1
CASSSPRLAGGPAANEQFF
TGTGCCAGCAGTTCACCCCGACTAGCGGGGGGGCCAGCAGCCAATGAGCAGTTCTTC
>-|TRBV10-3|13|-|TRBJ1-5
CAISGRVEQPQHF
TGTGCCATCAGTGGCAGGGTGGAGCAGCCCCAGCATTTT
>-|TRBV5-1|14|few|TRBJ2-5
CASSLAYREETQYF
TGCGCCAGCAGCTTGGCCTACAGGGAGGAGACCCAGTACTTC
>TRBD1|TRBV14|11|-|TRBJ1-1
CASRNRGEAFF
TGTGCCAGCAGAAACAGGGGTGAAGCTTTCTTT
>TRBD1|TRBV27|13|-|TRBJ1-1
CASSWTGFSEAFF
TGTGCCAGCAGTTGGACAGGGTTTAGTGAAGCTTTCTTT
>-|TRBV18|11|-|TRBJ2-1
CASSPLLGLFF
TGTGCCAGCTCACCTCTCTTGGGGCTGTTCTTC
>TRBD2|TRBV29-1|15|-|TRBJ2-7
CSVEGTSGRIHEQYF
TGCAGCGTTGAAGGGACTAGCGGGAGGATCCACGAGCAGTACTTC
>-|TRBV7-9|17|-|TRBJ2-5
CASSPDRATGVQETQYF
TGTGCCAGCAGCCCAGATAGAGCGACAGGCGTTCAAGAGACCCAGTACTTC
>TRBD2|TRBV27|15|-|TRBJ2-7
CASSQAGGVWDEQYF
TGTGCCAGCAGTCAAGCGGGAGGGGTTTGGGACGAGCAGTACTTC
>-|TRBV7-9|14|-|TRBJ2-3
CASSRRGGFDTQYF
TGTGCCAGCAGCCGTAGGGGGGGATTTGATACGCAGTATTTT
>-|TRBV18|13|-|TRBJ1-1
CASSPPDRSEAFF
TGTGCCAGCTCACCACCCGACAGGTCTGAAGCTTTCTTT
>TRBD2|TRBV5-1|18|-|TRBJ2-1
CASSTGLAGGFAYNEQFF
TGCGCCAGCAGCACCGGACTAGCGGGGGGCTTCGCTTACAATGAGCAGTTCTTC
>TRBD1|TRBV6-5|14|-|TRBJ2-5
CASSYSTGSSTQYF
TGTGCCAGCAGTTACTCGACAGGGTCGTCGACCCAGTACTTC
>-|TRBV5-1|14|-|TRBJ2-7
CASSLGGGYYEQYF
TGCGCCAGCAGCTTGGGAGGGGGTTACTACGAGCAGTACTTC
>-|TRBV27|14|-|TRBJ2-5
CASRPLAGMETQYF
TGTGCCAGCAGACCCCTGGCAGGGATGGAGACCCAGTACTTC
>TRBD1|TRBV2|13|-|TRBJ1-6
CANQRGQNSPLHF
TGTGCCAACCAGAGGGGGCAGAATTCACCCCTCCACTTT
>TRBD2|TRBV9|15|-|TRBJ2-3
CASSAGVAGVETQYF
TGTGCCAGCAGCGCGGGGGTAGCGGGGGTTGAGACGCAGTATTTT
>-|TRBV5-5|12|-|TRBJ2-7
CASSRGPLEQYF
TGTGCCAGCAGCCGCGGTCCCCTGGAGCAGTACTTC
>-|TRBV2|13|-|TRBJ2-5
CASRPDSEETQYF
TGTGCCAGCAGGCCTGACAGTGAAGAGACCCAGTACTTC
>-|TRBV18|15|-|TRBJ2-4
CASSPGQVAKNIQYF
TGTGCCAGCTCACCGGGACAAGTAGCCAAAAACATTCAGTACTTC
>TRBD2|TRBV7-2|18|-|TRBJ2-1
CASSLVPPSGRAYNEQFF
TGTGCCAGCAGCTTAGTCCCTCCCAGCGGGAGAGCCTACAATGAGCAGTTCTTC
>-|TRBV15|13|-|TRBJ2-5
CATSILRRETQYF
TGTGCCACCAGTATACTCCGTCGGGAGACCCAGTACTTC
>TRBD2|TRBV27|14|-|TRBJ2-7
CASSFGGDAYEQYF
TGTGCCAGCTCCTTCGGGGGGGACGCCTACGAGCAGTACTTC
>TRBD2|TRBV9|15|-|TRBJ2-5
CASSVGSGSRETQYF
TGTGCCAGCAGCGTAGGTAGCGGGAGCCGTGAGACCCAGTACTTC
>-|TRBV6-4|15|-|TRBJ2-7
CASSVMAGSSYEQYF
TGTGCCAGCAGTGTTATGGCAGGAAGCTCCTACGAGCAGTACTTC
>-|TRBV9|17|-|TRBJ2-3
CASSEAGQTYSTDTQYF
TGTGCCAGCAGCGAGGCGGGACAGACTTATAGCACAGATACGCAGTATTTT
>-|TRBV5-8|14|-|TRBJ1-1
CASSLRGKNTEAFF
TGTGCCAGCAGCTTGAGGGGGAAGAACACTGAAGCTTTCTTT
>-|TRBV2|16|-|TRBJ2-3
CASSERYSSSTDTQYF
TGTGCCAGCAGTGAAAGGTACAGTTCCTCCACAGATACGCAGTATTTT
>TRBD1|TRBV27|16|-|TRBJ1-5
CASRPDGTGVNQPQHF
TGTGCCAGCAGGCCGGACGGGACAGGGGTTAATCAGCCCCAGCATTTT
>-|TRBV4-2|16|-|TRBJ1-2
CASSQDLESGVYGYTF
TGTGCCAGCAGCCAAGATCTCGAATCGGGGGTCTATGGCTACACCTTC
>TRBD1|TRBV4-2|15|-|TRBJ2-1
CASSPLGQGWNEQFF
TGTGCCAGCAGCCCGCTCGGACAGGGTTGGAATGAGCAGTTCTTC
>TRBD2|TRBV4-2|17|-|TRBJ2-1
CASSQDTAGGPRNEQFF
TGTGCCAGCAGCCAAGATACTGCGGGAGGGCCTCGGAATGAGCAGTTCTTC
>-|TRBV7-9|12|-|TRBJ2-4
CASSDSKNIQYF
TGTGCCAGCAGCGACAGTAAAAACATTCAGTACTTC
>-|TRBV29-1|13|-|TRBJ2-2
CSVRDRNTGELFF
TGCAGCGTCCGAGACAGAAACACCGGGGAGCTGTTTTTT
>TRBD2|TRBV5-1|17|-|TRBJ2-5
CASSLGLAGDPRETQYF
TGCGCCAGCAGCTTGGGTCTAGCGGGGGACCCTCGGGAGACCCAGTACTTC
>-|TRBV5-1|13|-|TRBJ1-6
CASSWDSDSPLHF
TGCGCCAGCAGCTGGGACTCGGATTCACCCCTCCACTTT
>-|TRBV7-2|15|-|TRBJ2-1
CASTPQSAGPPNQFF
TGTGCCAGCACCCCCCAATCCGCGGGACCGCCCAACCAGTTCTTC
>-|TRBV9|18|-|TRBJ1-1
CASSGGGARPAEGTEAFF
TGTGCCAGCAGCGGAGGGGGGGCAAGGCCCGCGGAGGGCACTGAAGCTTTCTTT
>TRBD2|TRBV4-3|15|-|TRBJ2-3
CASSQEGRDTDTQYF
TGCGCCAGCAGCCAAGAAGGGAGGGACACAGATACGCAGTATTTT
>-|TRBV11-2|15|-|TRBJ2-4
CASSLGVGGKNIQYF
TGTGCCAGCAGCTTAGGGGTTGGGGGGAAAAACATTCAGTACTTC
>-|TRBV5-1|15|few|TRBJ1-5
CASSLGLSADQPQHF
TGCGCCAGCAGCTTGGGATTATCGGCGGATCAGCCCCAGCATTTT
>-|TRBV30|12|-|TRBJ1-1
CASFDSNTEAFF
TGTGCCTCCTTCGACTCGAACACTGAAGCTTTCTTT
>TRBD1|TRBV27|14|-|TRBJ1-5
CASRPQGTYQPQHF
TGTGCCAGCAGACCACAGGGGACGTATCAGCCCCAGCATTTT
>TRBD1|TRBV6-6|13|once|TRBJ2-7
CASSPDRTYEQYF
TGTGCCAGCAGTCCGGACAGGACCTACGAGCAGTACTTC